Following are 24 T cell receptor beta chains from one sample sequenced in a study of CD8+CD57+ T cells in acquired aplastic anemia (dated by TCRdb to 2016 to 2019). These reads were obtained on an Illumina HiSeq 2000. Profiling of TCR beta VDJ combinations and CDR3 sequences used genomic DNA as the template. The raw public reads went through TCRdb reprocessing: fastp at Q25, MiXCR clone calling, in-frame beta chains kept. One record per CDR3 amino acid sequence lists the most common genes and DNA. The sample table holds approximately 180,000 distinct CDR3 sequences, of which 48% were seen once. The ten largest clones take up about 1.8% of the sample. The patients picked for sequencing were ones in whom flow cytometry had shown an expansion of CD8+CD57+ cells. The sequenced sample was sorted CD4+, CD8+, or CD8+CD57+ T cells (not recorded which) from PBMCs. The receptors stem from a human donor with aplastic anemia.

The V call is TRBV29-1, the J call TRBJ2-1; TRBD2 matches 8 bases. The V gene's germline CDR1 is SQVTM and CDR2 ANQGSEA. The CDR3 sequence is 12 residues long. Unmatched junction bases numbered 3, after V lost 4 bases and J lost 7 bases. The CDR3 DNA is TGCAGCGTTGTACGGGGGGGGAATGAGCAGTTCTTC. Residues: CSVVRGGNEQFF.

The CDR3 here is CATTEAGTGNTIYF. CDR3 bases: TGTGCCACCACGGAGGCGGGCACTGGAAACACCATATATTTT. The chain joins TRBV10-3 to TRBJ1-3; D ambiguous. The CDR3 totals 14 residues. The germline V and J ends were trimmed by 10 bases and 2 bases, with 15 bases remaining between them. CDR1 and CDR2 (germline): ENHRY, SYGVKD.

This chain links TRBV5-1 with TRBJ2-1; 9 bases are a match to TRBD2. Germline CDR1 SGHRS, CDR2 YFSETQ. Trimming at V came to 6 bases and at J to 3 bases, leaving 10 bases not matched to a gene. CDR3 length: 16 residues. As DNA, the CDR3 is TGCGCCAGCATACCCTTAGCGGGAGCGGGCTACAATGAGCAGTTCTTC. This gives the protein CASIPLAGAGYNEQFF.

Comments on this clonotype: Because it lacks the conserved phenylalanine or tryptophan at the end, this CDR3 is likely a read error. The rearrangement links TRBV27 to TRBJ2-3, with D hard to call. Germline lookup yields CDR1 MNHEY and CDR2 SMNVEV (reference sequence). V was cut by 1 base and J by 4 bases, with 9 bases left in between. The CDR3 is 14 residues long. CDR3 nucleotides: TGTGCCAGCAGTTTATATCAGAACTCAGATACGCAGTATCTT. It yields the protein CASSLYQNSDTQYL.

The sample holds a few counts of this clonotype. CDR3 loop: CATSDRTGGAGEQYF. The CDR3 nucleotides read TGTGCCACCAGTGATAGGACAGGGGGCGCGGGGGAGCAGTACTTC. The genes are TRBV24-1 and TRBJ2-7; 11 bases map to TRBD1. The CDR3 is made up of 15 amino acids. Germline values: CDR1 KGHDR, CDR2 SFDVKD. V gave up 3 bases and J gave up 7 bases; unmatched junction bases: 7.

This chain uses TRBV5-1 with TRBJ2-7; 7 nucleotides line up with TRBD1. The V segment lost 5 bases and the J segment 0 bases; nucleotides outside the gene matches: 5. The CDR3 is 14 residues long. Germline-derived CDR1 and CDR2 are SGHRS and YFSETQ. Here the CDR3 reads CASRPGTVSYEQYF. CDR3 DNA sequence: TGCGCCAGCAGGCCCGGGACAGTCTCCTACGAGCAGTACTTC.

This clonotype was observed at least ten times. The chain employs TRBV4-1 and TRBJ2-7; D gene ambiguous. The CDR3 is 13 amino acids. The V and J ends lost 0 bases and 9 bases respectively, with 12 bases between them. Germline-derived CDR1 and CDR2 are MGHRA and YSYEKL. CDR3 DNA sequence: TGCGCCAGCAGCCAAGATGGGTTTTCTGGGCAGTACTTC. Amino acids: CASSQDGFSGQYF.

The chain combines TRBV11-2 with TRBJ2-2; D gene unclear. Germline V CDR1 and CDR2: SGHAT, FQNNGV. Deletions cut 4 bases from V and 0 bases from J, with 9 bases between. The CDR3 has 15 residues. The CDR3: CASSWIFANTGELFF. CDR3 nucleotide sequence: TGTGCCAGCAGCTGGATATTCGCGAACACCGGGGAGCTGTTTTTT.

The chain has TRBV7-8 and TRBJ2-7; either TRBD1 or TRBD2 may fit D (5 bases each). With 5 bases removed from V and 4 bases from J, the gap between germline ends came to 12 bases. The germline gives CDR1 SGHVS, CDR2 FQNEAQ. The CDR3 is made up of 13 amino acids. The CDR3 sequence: CASSGGRRYEQYF. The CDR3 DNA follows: TGTGCCAGCAGCGGGGGTAGAAGATACGAGCAGTACTTC.

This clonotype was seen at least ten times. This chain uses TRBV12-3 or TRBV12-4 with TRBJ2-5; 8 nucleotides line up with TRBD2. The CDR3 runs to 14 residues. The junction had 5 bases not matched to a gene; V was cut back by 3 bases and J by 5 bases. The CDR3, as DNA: TGTGCCAGCAGTTTCATTAGCGGGACGGAGACCCAGTACTTC. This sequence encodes CASSFISGTETQYF.

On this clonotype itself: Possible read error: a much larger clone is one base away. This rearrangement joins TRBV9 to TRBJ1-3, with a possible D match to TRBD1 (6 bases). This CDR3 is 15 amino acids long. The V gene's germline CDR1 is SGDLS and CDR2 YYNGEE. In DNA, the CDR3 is TGTGCCAGCGGCGTAAATGGACAGACTGGAAACACCATATATTTT. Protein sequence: CASGVNGQTGNTIYF.

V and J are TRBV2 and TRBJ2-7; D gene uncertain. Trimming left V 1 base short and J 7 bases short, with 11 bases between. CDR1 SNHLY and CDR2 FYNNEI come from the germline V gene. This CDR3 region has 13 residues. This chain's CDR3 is CASSEGWSQEQYF. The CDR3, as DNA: TGTGCCAGCAGTGAAGGTTGGAGCCAGGAGCAGTACTTC.

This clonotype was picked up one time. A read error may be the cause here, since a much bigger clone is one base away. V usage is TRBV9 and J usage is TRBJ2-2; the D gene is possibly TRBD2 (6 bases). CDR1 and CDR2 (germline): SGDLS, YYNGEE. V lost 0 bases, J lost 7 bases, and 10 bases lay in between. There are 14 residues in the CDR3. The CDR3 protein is CASSVDGRSGELFF. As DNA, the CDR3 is TGTGCCAGCAGCGTAGACGGGAGAAGCGGGGAGCTGTTTTTT.

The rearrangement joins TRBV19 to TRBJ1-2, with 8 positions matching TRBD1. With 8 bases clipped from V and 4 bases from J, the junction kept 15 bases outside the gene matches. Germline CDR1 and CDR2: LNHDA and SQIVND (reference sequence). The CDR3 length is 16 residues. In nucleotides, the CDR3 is TGTGCCAGTCCCTGTCAGGCAGGGGGCAAGAGCTATGGCTACACCTTC. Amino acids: CASPCQAGGKSYGYTF.

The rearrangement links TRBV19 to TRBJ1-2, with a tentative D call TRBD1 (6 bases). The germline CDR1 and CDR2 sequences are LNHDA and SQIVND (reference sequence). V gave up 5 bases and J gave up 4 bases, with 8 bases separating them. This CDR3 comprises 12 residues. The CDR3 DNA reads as TGTGCCAGTAGTTCAGGGGTCTATGGCTACACCTTC. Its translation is CASSSGVYGYTF.

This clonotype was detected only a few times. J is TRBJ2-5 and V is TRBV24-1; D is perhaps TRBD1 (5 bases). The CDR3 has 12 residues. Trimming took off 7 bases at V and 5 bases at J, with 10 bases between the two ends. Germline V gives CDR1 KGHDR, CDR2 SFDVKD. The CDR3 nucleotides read TGTGCCACCAGGGGGCCATCGGAGACCCAGTACTTC. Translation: CATRGPSETQYF.

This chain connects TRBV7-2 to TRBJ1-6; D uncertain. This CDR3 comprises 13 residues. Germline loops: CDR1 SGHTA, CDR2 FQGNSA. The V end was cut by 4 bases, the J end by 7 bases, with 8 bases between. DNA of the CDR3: TGTGCCAGCAGCTCAAACGCAAATTCACCCCTCCACTTT. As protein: CASSSNANSPLHF.

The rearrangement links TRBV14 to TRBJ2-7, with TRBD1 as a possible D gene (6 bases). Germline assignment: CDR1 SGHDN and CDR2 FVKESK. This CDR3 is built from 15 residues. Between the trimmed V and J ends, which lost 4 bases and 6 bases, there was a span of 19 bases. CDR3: CASSPNRNRGGEQYF. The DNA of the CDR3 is TGTGCCAGCAGCCCGAACAGGAACCGAGGGGGCGAGCAGTACTTC.

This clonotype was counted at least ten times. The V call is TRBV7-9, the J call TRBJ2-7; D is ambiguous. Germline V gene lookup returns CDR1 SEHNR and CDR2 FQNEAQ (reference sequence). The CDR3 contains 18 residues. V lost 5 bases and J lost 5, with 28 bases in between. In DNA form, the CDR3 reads TGTGCCAGCAGCCGACGGGCTCCCAGCGATTCGATCCAACACGAGCAGTACTTC. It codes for CASSRRAPSDSIQHEQYF.

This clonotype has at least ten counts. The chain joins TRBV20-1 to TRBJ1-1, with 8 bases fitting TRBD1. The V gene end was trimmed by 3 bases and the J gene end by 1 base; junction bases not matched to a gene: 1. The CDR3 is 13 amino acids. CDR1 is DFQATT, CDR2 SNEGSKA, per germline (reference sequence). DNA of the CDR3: TGCAGTGCTAGCAGGGGGCCGAACACTGAAGCTTTCTTT. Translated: CSASRGPNTEAFF.

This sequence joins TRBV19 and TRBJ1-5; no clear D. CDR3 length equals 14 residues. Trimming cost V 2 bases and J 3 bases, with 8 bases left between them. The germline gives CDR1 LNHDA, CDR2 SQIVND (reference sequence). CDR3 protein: CASSIRDNNQPQHF. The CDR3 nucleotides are TGTGCCAGTAGTATACGTGACAACAATCAGCCCCAGCATTTT.

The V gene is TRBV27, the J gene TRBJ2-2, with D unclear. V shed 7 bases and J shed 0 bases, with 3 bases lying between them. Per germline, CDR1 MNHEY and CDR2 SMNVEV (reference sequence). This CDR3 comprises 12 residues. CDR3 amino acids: CASTANTGELFF. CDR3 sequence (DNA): TGTGCCAGCACCGCGAACACCGGGGAGCTGTTTTTT.

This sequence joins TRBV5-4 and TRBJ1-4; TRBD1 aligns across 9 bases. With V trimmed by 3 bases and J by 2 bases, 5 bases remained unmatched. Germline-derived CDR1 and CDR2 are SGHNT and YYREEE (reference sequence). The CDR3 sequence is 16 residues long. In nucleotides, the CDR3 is TGTGCCAGCAGCTACGGACAGGGGATCACTAATGAAAAACTGTTTTTT. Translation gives CASSYGQGITNEKLFF.

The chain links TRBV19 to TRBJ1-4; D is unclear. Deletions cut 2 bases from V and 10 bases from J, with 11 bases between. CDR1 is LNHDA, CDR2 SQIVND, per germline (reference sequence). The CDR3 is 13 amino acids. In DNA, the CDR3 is TGTGCCAGTAGTATATCGTGGCAGACAAAACTGTTTTTT. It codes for CASSISWQTKLFF.